The 2 T cell receptor beta chains reported below all come from one sample, sequenced in a study. In TCRdb, the reads were re-called with MiXCR into one record per CDR3 protein. The repertoire holds 4,700 or so distinct CDR3 sequences, approximately 8% seen once, with 8% to 9.5% in the top ten. The sample taken for sequencing was CD4+ T cells from synovial fluid. The source is a human donor with rheumatoid arthritis.

In this sample, this clonotype turned up many times. The chain carries TRBV7-2 and TRBJ2-1, with 12 bases fitting TRBD2. The junction had 3 bases not matched to a gene; V was cut back by 0 bases and J by 6 bases. Germline V gives CDR1 SGHTA, CDR2 FQGNSA. The CDR3 consists of 16 residues. DNA of the CDR3: TGTGCCAGCAGCTTAGCCCCACTAGCGGGAGGCAATGAGCAGTTCTTC. It translates to CASSLAPLAGGNEQFF.

The chain employs TRBV18 and TRBJ2-7; 10 bases map to TRBD1. Germline V CDR1 and CDR2: KGHSH, LQKENI. The CDR3 sequence is 15 residues long. Trimming removed 5 bases from V and 5 bases from J; junction bases left unmatched: 9. This CDR3 is CASSSSSGTGDEQYF. As DNA, the CDR3 is TGTGCCAGCTCATCATCCTCCGGGACAGGGGACGAGCAGTACTTC. Supplemented by reference TRBV18 and TRBJ2-7, the full variable domain reads NAGVMQNPRHLVRRRGQEARLRCSPMKGHSHVYWYRQLPEEGLKFMVYLQKENIIDESGMPKERFSAEFPKEGPSILRIQQVVRGDSAAYFCASSSSSGTGDEQYFGPGTRLTVT.